This T cell receptor (beta chain) is drawn from a study of blood T cell repertoires in COVID-19. In the study overall: Material from acute and convalescent COVID-19 was sourced from the United States, Italy and Spain. In each case, the material was cDNA or gDNA derived from T cells, B-cell-depleted T cells, or PBMCs.

Exposed study participants had met a COVID-19 case within 2 weeks before entry. Per the authors' pipeline: Reference gene primers were amplified, and this amplification served to estimate nucleated cell counts. Libraries were prepared by immunoSEQ multiplex PCR; TCRdb keeps only in-frame clonotypes and omits some of them. For V, J and clone size, that table is used; D and trimming come from the DNA. The profile covers about 370,000 clones, with roughly nine tenths appearing a single time and roughly 0.9% taken by the ten largest. The germline gives CDR1 GTSNPN, CDR2 SVGIG (reference sequence). This CDR3 is 14 amino acids long. Trimming took 1 base from V and 6 from J, leaving 12 bases between them.

The source is a woman in her forties who had been exposed to COVID-19. The chain links TRBV30 to TRBJ1-4; D is ambiguous. Input material: PBMCs or T cells enriched from blood (not recorded which). CDR3 nucleotides: TGTGCCTGGAGTGCCGGGCCGAGGGATGAAAAACTGTTTTTT. Its translation: CAWSAGPRDEKLFF.